The 31 T cell receptor beta chains listed next were all sequenced from one sample in a study of T cell changes during pregnancy in multiple sclerosis. Libraries were prepared by immunoSEQ multiplex PCR; TCRdb keeps only in-frame clonotypes and omits some of them. The table has tens of thousands of clones, around 90% seen once. The starting material was peripheral blood, obtained after pregnancy. Source of these receptors: a female donor in good health, enrolled as a control in a pregnancy study.

This clone occurred once. The chain is built from TRBV25-1 and TRBJ2-7; weak D call: TRBD1 (6 bases). V was trimmed by 6 bases and J by 2 bases, leaving 11 bases between them. CDR3 size: 13 residues. Germline V gene sequence: CDR1 MGHDK, CDR2 SYGVNS. This CDR3 reads CASRGTLTYEQYF. The DNA of the CDR3 is TGTGCCAGCAGGGGGACACTGACCTACGAGCAGTACTTC.

The chain employs TRBV30 and TRBJ1-4, with TRBD1 as a possible D gene (6 bases). The germline V gene encodes CDR1 GTSNPN and CDR2 SVGIG (reference sequence). CDR3 length: 13 amino acids. Trimming took off 6 bases at V and 3 bases at J, with 11 bases between the two ends. CDR3 nucleotides: TGTGCCTGTCGGGGGGGCCCTAATGAAAAACTGTTTTTT. This codes for CACRGGPNEKLFF.

This clone was found once. The V and J genes are TRBV7-9 and TRBJ2-5; D is ambiguous. V gave up 3 bases and J gave up 4 bases, with 15 bases separating them. CDR1 is SEHNR and CDR2 is FQNEAQ in the germline V gene (reference sequence). The CDR3 sequence is 15 residues long. The CDR3, as DNA: TGTGCCAGCAGCTTTGGGCGTCCCCTGGGAGAGACCCAGTACTTC. Encoded protein: CASSFGRPLGETQYF.

The chain is built from TRBV5-6 and TRBJ2-2, with 9 nucleotides matching TRBD1. The germline V gene has CDR1 SGHDT and CDR2 YYEEEE. The CDR3 sequence is 14 residues long. Trimming took 6 bases from V and 6 from J; bases not matched to a gene: 6. The CDR3 reads CASIVQGAAGELFF. The CDR3 DNA sequence: TGTGCCAGCATCGTACAGGGGGCCGCCGGGGAGCTGTTTTTT.

J is TRBJ2-7 and V is TRBV4-3; 10 nucleotides align to TRBD1. Per germline, CDR1 LGHNA and CDR2 YSLEER. The CDR3 extends over 16 amino acids. With V trimmed by 3 bases and J by 4 bases, 9 bases remained unmatched. In DNA, the CDR3 is TGCGCCAGCAGCCATTCCTCAAGGACAGGGGGATACGAGCAGTACTTC. Protein product: CASSHSSRTGGYEQYF.

V usage is TRBV5-4 and J usage is TRBJ1-4, with TRBD1 as a possible D gene (5 bases). Germline CDR1 SGHNT, CDR2 YYREEE (reference sequence). Trimming took 3 bases from V and 0 from J, leaving 9 bases between them. This CDR3 contains 15 residues. DNA for the CDR3: TGTGCCAGCAGCTGGGGCCCGGCAACTAATGAAAAACTGTTTTTT. This sequence encodes CASSWGPATNEKLFF.

Here the CDR3 reads CASSVPSYEQYF. In nucleotides, the CDR3 is TGTGCCAGCAGTGTCCCTTCCTACGAGCAGTACTTC. This rearrangement joins TRBV6-1 to TRBJ2-7; D call uncertain. In germline, CDR1 is MNHNS, CDR2 SASEGT. The CDR3 is 12 amino acids. Trimming shortened V by 4 bases and J by 1 base, and 5 bases separated the two germline ends.

The rearrangement joins TRBV12-5 to TRBJ2-1; D is undetermined. This CDR3 spans 15 amino acids. V lost 5 bases and J lost 0, with 11 bases in between. CDR1 is LGHNT, CDR2 FRNRAP, per germline. CDR3 sequence reads: CASGPSPSSYNEQFF. The CDR3 coding sequence is TGTGCTAGTGGTCCGAGTCCGTCCTCCTACAATGAGCAGTTCTTC.

A word on this clone: Other nucleotide sequences in the sample specify the same CDR3. This sequence joins TRBV5-1 and TRBJ1-1; 9 bases line up with TRBD1. Trimming cost V 4 bases and J 5 bases; bases outside gene matches: 12. The CDR3 runs to 16 residues. Germline V lookup: CDR1 SGHRS, CDR2 YFSETQ. Here the CDR3 reads CASSRGPGTGNTEAFF. CDR3 DNA: TGCGCCAGCAGCCGCGGCCCCGGGACAGGGAATACTGAAGCTTTCTTT.

V is TRBV18 and J is TRBJ2-3; tentatively, D is TRBD2 (5 bases). Germline CDR1 is KGHSH and CDR2 is LQKENI. This CDR3 is built from 15 residues. V was pared by 3 bases and J by 2 bases, with 12 bases between. CDR3 sequence: CASSPAERFTDTQYF. The CDR3 bases are TGTGCCAGCTCACCCGCTGAGCGGTTCACAGATACGCAGTATTTT.

The V gene is TRBV29-1, the J gene TRBJ1-2; 12 bases match TRBD1. The CDR3 loop spans 14 amino acids. The trim removed 4 bases at V and 8 bases at J, leaving 8 bases unmatched. Germline CDR1 SQVTM, CDR2 ANQGSEA. The CDR3 DNA reads TGCAGCGTTGCCGGGACAGGGGGCCGGCTGGGCTACACCTTC. Encoded protein: CSVAGTGGRLGYTF.

This clone was seen once. The chain uses TRBV18 and TRBJ2-1; perhaps TRBD1 as D (5 bases). Trimming removed 3 bases from V and 0 bases from J, with 12 bases in between. Germline CDR1 and CDR2: KGHSH and LQKENI. CDR3 length: 16 amino acids. The DNA for the CDR3 is TGTGCCAGCTCACCGGCGACAGTGAGCTCCTACAATGAGCAGTTCTTC. Translated, it gives CASSPATVSSYNEQFF.

This rearrangement joins TRBV29-1 to TRBJ2-2; TRBD1 is a possible D gene (6 bases). V lost 4 bases and J lost 4, with 10 bases in between. Germline CDR1 is SQVTM and CDR2 is ANQGSEA. This CDR3 is built from 13 residues. This chain's CDR3 is CSVGQELTGELFF. CDR3 DNA: TGCAGCGTTGGACAGGAGCTCACCGGGGAGCTGTTTTTT.

This chain links TRBV7-9 with TRBJ1-1; D is unresolved. Per the germline V gene, CDR1 is SEHNR and CDR2 is FQNEAQ (reference sequence). The V end lost 5 bases, the J end lost 6 bases, and 13 bases lay between the germline ends. This CDR3 contains 13 residues. CDR3 nucleotide sequence: TGTGCCAGCAGCCCGGAGGGAAACGCTGAAGCTTTCTTT. Translation: CASSPEGNAEAFF.

This clone was found once. The chain combines TRBV19 with TRBJ2-7; possible D gene TRBD2, 5 bases. Germline CDR1 is LNHDA and CDR2 is SQIVND (reference sequence). The CDR3 is 17 residues long. Deletions cut 0 bases from V and 4 bases from J, with 19 bases between. The CDR3 DNA follows: TGTGCCAGTAGTATAGAAGTTCCGGGAACGTCGCGGTACGAGCAGTACTTC. Protein: CASSIEVPGTSRYEQYF.

The J gene is TRBJ1-2, the V gene TRBV5-8, with 9 bases fitting TRBD1. The CDR3 is 14 residues long. Trimming cost V 4 bases and J 3 bases; bases outside gene matches: 4. Per germline, CDR1 SGHTS and CDR2 YDEGEE. The CDR3 DNA sequence: TGTGCCAGCAGCCGCACAGGGGGCGACTATGGCTACACCTTC. Amino acids: CASSRTGGDYGYTF.

V usage is TRBV6-5 and J usage is TRBJ2-1, with 7 bases fitting TRBD1. CDR3 length: 13 residues. Germline-derived CDR1 and CDR2 are MNHEY and SVGAGI. Trimming removed 10 bases from V and 7 bases from J; junction bases left unmatched: 10. The CDR3 DNA follows: TGTGCCACCCCGAGACAGGGTAGGAATGAGCAGTTCTTC. Encoded protein: CATPRQGRNEQFF.

The J gene is TRBJ2-7, the V gene TRBV4-1; 9 bases are shared with TRBD2. With 5 bases clipped from V and 3 bases from J, the junction kept 5 bases outside the gene matches. The CDR3 is 14 amino acids. Germline-derived CDR1 and CDR2 are MGHRA and YSYEKL. In DNA form, the CDR3 reads TGCGCCAGCAGCTATGAACTAGCGGGCTACGAGCAGTACTTC. This translates into CASSYELAGYEQYF.

CDR3 amino acids: CASSQEGTGDVEQYF. CDR3 bases: TGCGCCAGCAGCCAGGAAGGGACAGGGGACGTAGAGCAGTACTTC. The chain recombines TRBV4-3 with TRBJ2-7; the match to TRBD1 covers 10 bases. V shed 3 bases, J shed 7 bases, and the junction held 9 bases outside the gene matches. The CDR3 is made up of 15 amino acids. Germline V gives CDR1 LGHNA, CDR2 YSLEER.

The CDR3 is CASSIRTSGSRELFF. CDR3 DNA sequence: TGTGCCAGCAGTATTAGGACTAGCGGGAGCCGGGAGCTGTTTTTT. J is TRBJ2-2 and V is TRBV2; TRBD2 matches 13 bases. After removal of 5 bases from V and 9 bases from J, the junction contained 6 bases not matched to a gene. The germline V gene encodes CDR1 SNHLY and CDR2 FYNNEI. This CDR3 spans 15 amino acids.

The chain carries TRBV7-9 and TRBJ1-5, with D perhaps TRBD1 (5 bases). CDR1 SEHNR and CDR2 FQNEAQ come from the germline V gene (reference sequence). Trimming cost V 5 bases and J 6 bases, with 8 bases left between them. The CDR3 loop spans 12 amino acids. This CDR3 reads CASSGGSQPQHF. CDR3 bases: TGTGCCAGCAGCGGGGGGAGTCAGCCCCAGCATTTT.

V and J are TRBV9 and TRBJ2-5, with 7 positions matching TRBD2. The CDR3 contains 13 residues. CDR1 is SGDLS, CDR2 YYNGEE, per germline. Trimming at V came to 4 bases and at J to 10 bases, leaving 10 bases not matched to a gene. CDR3 protein: CASSPGGGGDQYF. CDR3 in DNA: TGTGCCAGCAGCCCTGGTGGGGGGGGAGACCAGTACTTC.

The J gene is TRBJ2-2, the V gene TRBV19; D perhaps matches TRBD1 (6 bases). This CDR3 region has 16 residues. From germline, CDR1 is LNHDA and CDR2 SQIVND (reference sequence). V gave up 4 bases and J gave up 0 bases, with 12 bases separating them. The CDR3 sequence is CASSNRQGSNTGELFF. In DNA form, the CDR3 reads TGTGCCAGTAGTAATCGGCAGGGGTCGAACACCGGGGAGCTGTTTTTT.

V is TRBV2 and J is TRBJ1-1; D remains ambiguous. CDR3 length: 13 residues. Trimming removed 7 bases from V and 1 base from J, with 10 bases in between. Germline CDR1 is SNHLY and CDR2 is FYNNEI. The CDR3 DNA follows: TGTGCCAGCAAAGTGGCCCAGAACACTGAAGCTTTCTTT. Its translation is CASKVAQNTEAFF.

The V gene is TRBV2, the J gene TRBJ2-5; 7 bases are a match to TRBD2. The V and J ends lost 5 bases and 4 bases, in that order; junction bases with no gene match: 10. CDR3 length: 15 residues. Germline values: CDR1 SNHLY, CDR2 FYNNEI. The DNA of the CDR3 is TGTGCCAGCAGTCCCGCCGGGGGGAGAAGAGAGACCCAGTACTTC. This sequence encodes CASSPAGGRRETQYF.

The V and J genes are TRBV20-1 and TRBJ2-1; D remains unclear. CDR1 and CDR2 from the germline V gene are DFQATT and SNEGSKA (reference sequence). Trimming removed 3 bases at V and 5 bases at J, with 5 bases between. This CDR3 is built from 11 residues. The CDR3 coding sequence is TGCAGTGCTAGTTTCAACAATGAGCAGTTCTTC. This encodes CSASFNNEQFF.

This chain links TRBV19 with TRBJ2-2; 9 bases are shared with TRBD2. This CDR3 contains 17 residues. The trim removed 5 bases at V and 5 bases at J, leaving 12 bases unmatched. The germline gives CDR1 LNHDA, CDR2 SQIVND (reference sequence). Here the CDR3 DNA reads TGTGCCAGTAGTGTGCCCCCCCTAGCGGGAATGACCGGGGAGCTGTTTTTT. Amino acid sequence: CASSVPPLAGMTGELFF.

This clone was seen more than once but under ten times. J is TRBJ1-1 and V is TRBV6-5, with a weak D call TRBD1 (6 bases). Trimming pared 5 bases from V and 7 bases from J, leaving 14 bases between. The CDR3 runs to 13 residues. Germline CDR1 reads MNHEY; CDR2 reads SVGAGI. The CDR3 region is CASSLTTGHEAFF. For the CDR3, the DNA is TGTGCCAGCAGTCTTACGACAGGACATGAAGCTTTCTTT.

This clone was found once. The chain couples TRBV7-9 to TRBJ2-3; TRBD2 is a possible D gene (6 bases). Trimming left V 2 bases short and J 2 bases short, with 11 bases between. Germline lookup yields CDR1 SEHNR and CDR2 FQNEAQ (reference sequence). The CDR3 extends over 15 amino acids. The CDR3 bases are TGTGCCAGCAGCTTATCGGGACTCCACACAGATACGCAGTATTTT. This translates into CASSLSGLHTDTQYF.

V is TRBV30 and J is TRBJ2-2; 9 nucleotides align to TRBD2. Germline assignment: CDR1 GTSNPN and CDR2 SVGIG (reference sequence). Unmatched junction bases numbered 6, after V lost 2 bases and J lost 5 bases. This CDR3 is built from 15 residues. In DNA form, the CDR3 reads TGTGCCTGGAGTAGAGTAGCGGGGGTTACCGGGGAGCTGTTTTTT. Translation: CAWSRVAGVTGELFF. The full variable domain, in which reference TRBV30 and TRBJ2-2 provide the parts outside the CDR3, is SQTIHQWPATLVQPVGSPLSLECTVEGTSNPNLYWYRQAAGRGLQLLFYSVGIGQISSEVPQNLSASRPQDRQFILSSKKLLLSDSGFYLCAWSRVAGVTGELFFGEGSRLTVL.

The rearrangement uses TRBV6-5 and TRBJ1-3; D uncertain. CDR1 is MNHEY, CDR2 SVGAGI, per germline. CDR3 size: 13 residues. With 7 bases removed from V and 0 bases from J, the gap between germline ends came to 7 bases. The CDR3 is CASKLSSGNTIYF. CDR3 DNA sequence: TGTGCCAGCAAACTAAGCTCTGGAAACACCATATATTTT.